Listed below are T cell receptor beta chains from one sample, sequenced in a study of CD8 T cells in Susac syndrome. TCRdb independently ran MiXCR on the immunoSEQ multiplex PCR reads; one entry per CDR3 protein. This repertoire shows about 300,000 distinct CDR3 sequences, approximately 85% found once; its top ten account for 0.21%. Sequenced material: CD8+ T cells from PBMCs. The receptors originated from a human donor with multiple sclerosis. The CDR3 runs from the conserved cysteine through the conserved F or W.

v_call cdr3_aa
TRBV28 CASSRPGRGPYGYTF
TRBV15 CATSRDLRRGTGAEQYF
TRBV29-1 CSVDNLGGRALREQFF
TRBV11-2 CASSLVTGVSGANVLTF
TRBV28 CATQTGTSGNYEQYF
TRBV11-1 CASSLVSSGLAEGFTDTQYF
TRBV5-6 CASSLALAGPTDTQYF
TRBV19 CASRGTGVSYEQYF
TRBV12-3/TRBV12-4 CASSPVAGGITQYF
TRBV13 CASSLGSAAPVYEQYF
TRBV7-2 CASSLAGSREQYF
TRBV7-9 CASSLPQAATQYF